This TCR beta chain comes out of a study of cytotoxic CD8 clonotypes in ibrutinib-treated CLL. Study-level findings and limits: Public clonotypes (which were uncommon) either contracted or remained stable on treatment.

The method was immunoSEQ multiplex PCR; TCRdb's version includes in-frame clones alone and lacks a portion of them. The data hold around 150,000 clones, with about 84% observed a single time. V lost 5 bases, J lost 6 bases, and 12 bases lay in between. Germline CDR1 LNHDA, CDR2 SQIVND (reference sequence). CDR3 length: 13 residues. A note on this clone: Its antigen remains unknown.

Sequencing was performed on PBMCs, taken after 36 months of ibrutinib treatment. This sequence was found in a human donor with chronic lymphocytic leukemia. The chain uses TRBV19 and TRBJ2-3; D unclear. This CDR3 is CASSSDEVDTQYF. The CDR3 DNA reads TGTGCCAGTAGTTCAGACGAGGTGGATACGCAGTATTTT.